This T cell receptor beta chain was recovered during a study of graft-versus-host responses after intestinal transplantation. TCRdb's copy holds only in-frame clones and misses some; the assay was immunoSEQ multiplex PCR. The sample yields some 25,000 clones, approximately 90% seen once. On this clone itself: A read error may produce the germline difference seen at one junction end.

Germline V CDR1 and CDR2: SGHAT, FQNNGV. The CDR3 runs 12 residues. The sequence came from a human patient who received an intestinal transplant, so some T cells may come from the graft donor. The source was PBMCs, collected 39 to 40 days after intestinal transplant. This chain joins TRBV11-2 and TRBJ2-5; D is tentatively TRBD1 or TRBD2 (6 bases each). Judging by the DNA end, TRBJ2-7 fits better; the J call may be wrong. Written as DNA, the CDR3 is TGTGCTAGCAGCCCCCGGGGGCACGAGCAGTACTTC. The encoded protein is CASSPRGHEQYF.